This is a list of T cell receptor beta chains from one sample in a study of Graves' ophthalmopathy and Graves' hyperthyroidism. TCRdb re-analysed the multiplex PCR reads in MiXCR, keeping a single row per CDR3 protein. Found here are hundreds of thousands of distinct CDR3 sequences, 40% of them singletons; the top ten hold 40% to 55%. Specimen: peripheral blood. These receptor sequences come from an adult man with Graves' ophthalmopathy. Both conserved end residues are part of each CDR3. Fields, in order: J gene, V gene, CDR3 protein.

>TRBJ2-7|TRBV9
CASSHPRTGFYEQYF
>TRBJ1-5|TRBV20-1
CSARDPVDPTNQPQHF
>TRBJ1-2|TRBV7-9
CASSAGQAKTF
>TRBJ2-7|TRBV20-1
CSAPGVGAIEQYF
>TRBJ1-2|TRBV11-2
CASSQGVRQGNGYTF
>TRBJ1-6|TRBV7-3
CASSLQPSDSPLHF
>TRBJ2-7|TRBV7-9
CASASGGGARHEQYF
>TRBJ2-5|TRBV20-1
CSANQGARETQYF
>TRBJ1-1|TRBV7-9
CASSQALTLNTEAFF
>TRBJ2-7|TRBV2
CASSPGFHEQYF
>TRBJ2-2|TRBV7-9
CASSWEVGELFF
>TRBJ1-4|TRBV15
CATSSRGGSREKLFF
>TRBJ2-3|TRBV5-5
CASSGIGSTDTQYF
>TRBJ1-5|TRBV25-1
CASLMPKEPQHF
>TRBJ2-5|TRBV20-1
CSADREGTSQETQYF
>TRBJ1-5|TRBV29-1
CSVVAGAVSQHF
>TRBJ1-1|TRBV7-8
CASSLAPQGAGTEASF
>TRBJ2-7|TRBV10-3
CASSLSTSDYEQYF
>TRBJ1-1|TRBV14
CASSQAGGRQAFF
>TRBJ2-7|TRBV5-4
CASRLAGGREQYF
>.|TRBV9
CASSLGTSGSAETQYF
>.|TRBV7-1
CARSPRREATYEQYF
>TRBJ2-6|TRBV10-3
CASRPSSGANVLTF
>TRBJ2-5|TRBV25-1
CASRGPLQETQYF
>TRBJ2-7|TRBV24-1
CASSDFWGAGYEQYF
>TRBJ1-5|TRBV7-2
CASSRDAKSPQHF
>TRBJ2-2|TRBV25-1
CASARDGYTGELFF
>TRBJ2-5|TRBV12-3/TRBV12-4
CASSPTDVTQYF
>TRBJ1-5|TRBV10-3
CAISRWGQPQHF
>TRBJ2-6|TRBV29-1
CSVENRNGANVLTF
>TRBJ1-1|TRBV12-3/TRBV12-4
CASSRDVVAFF
>TRBJ1-4|TRBV10-3
CAISESPSEKLFF
>TRBJ2-7|TRBV7-2
CASSLMTSVSYEQYF
>TRBJ2-5|TRBV10-3
CASSSDSLIKTQYF
>TRBJ2-5|TRBV7-6
CASSLFGRSQETQYF
>TRBJ2-7|TRBV29-1
CSSYDRSDEQYF
>TRBJ1-1|TRBV11-1
CASSLSGLGTEAFF
>TRBJ2-2|TRBV19
CAWHQGGGELFF
>TRBJ2-6|TRBV2
CASSQKTGAGANVLTF
>TRBJ2-7|TRBV7-7
CASSLAGGMDEQYF
>TRBJ2-7|TRBV20-1
CSARDVSGGNEQYF
>TRBJ1-2|TRBV6-5
CASSARLTGFNYGYTF
>TRBJ1-1|TRBV29-1
CSASWTNTEAFF
>TRBJ1-5|TRBV20-1
CSARGPRVGLGNQPQHF
>TRBJ2-7|TRBV29-1
CSVELSYEQYF
>TRBJ1-1|TRBV3-1
CASSQPQDSKAFF
>TRBJ2-7|TRBV24-1
CATRDRWRSYEQYF
>TRBJ1-1|TRBV11-2
CASIVGPQNTEAFF
>TRBJ2-2|TRBV7-3
CASSSAGGMNTGELFF
>TRBJ1-6|TRBV9
CASSDTGIFINSPLHF
>TRBJ2-5|TRBV27
CASSFAGGRETQYF
>TRBJ1-1|TRBV15
CATSKRRENTEAFF
>TRBJ1-5|TRBV19
CASSIESQVGQPQHF
>TRBJ1-4|TRBV10-3
CAISPGLSGGNEKLFF
>TRBJ1-1|TRBV7-9
CASSLAIGGGDEAFF
>TRBJ2-5|TRBV2
CASSGRQGRGTQYF
>TRBJ1-3|TRBV9
CASSTQGISGNTIYF